The 20 T cell receptor beta chains below come from one sample, sequenced in a study of blood T cells in healthy people across ages. Combining a sample-barcoded 5' primer with a J-beta primer mix, a second PCR ran for 7 to 11 cycles. TCRdb re-called the 5' RACE reads through MiXCR, storing one row per CDR3 protein. Altogether around 690,000 distinct CDR3 sequences are present, roughly 53% being singletons, with the ten largest covering about two fifths. Sample: blood. These TCRs come from a man aged 55-75 years in good health.

The chain recombines TRBV11-2 with TRBJ2-3; perhaps TRBD2 as D (5 bases). This CDR3 is 14 amino acids long. V dropped 5 bases and J dropped 5 bases, with 14 bases sitting between them. Germline V gives CDR1 SGHAT, CDR2 FQNNGV. CDR3 in amino acids: CASSLAPTKDTQYF. In DNA form, the CDR3 reads TGTGCCAGCAGCCTAGCCCCGACCAAAGATACGCAGTATTTT.

J is TRBJ2-7 and V is TRBV5-1; 10 bases map to TRBD1. CDR1 SGHRS and CDR2 YFSETQ come from the germline V gene. V shed 3 bases, J shed 5 bases, and the junction held 5 bases outside the gene matches. The CDR3 runs 14 residues. The CDR3 here is CASSYRDRGNEQYF. The CDR3 DNA is TGCGCCAGCAGCTACCGGGACAGGGGAAACGAGCAGTACTTC.

The chain combines TRBV6-1 with TRBJ2-4; D not certain. The CDR3 loop spans 12 amino acids. Germline V gene lookup returns CDR1 MNHNS and CDR2 SASEGT. Between the trimmed V and J ends, which lost 4 bases and 7 bases, there was a span of 8 bases. The CDR3 bases are TGTGCCAGCAGTGCAAACAATAACATTCAGTACTTC. Its translation: CASSANNNIQYF.

This clonotype came up a few times. The genes are TRBV29-1 and TRBJ2-5; unclear D gene. The V gene's germline CDR1 is SQVTM and CDR2 ANQGSEA. V lost 0 bases and J lost 2, with 7 bases in between. The CDR3 runs to 13 residues. The CDR3 nucleotides are TGCAGCGTTGAAGATTTACTACAAGAGACCCAGTACTTC. Translating gives CSVEDLLQETQYF.

The chain employs TRBV20-1 and TRBJ2-5; TRBD1 matches at 7 bases. There are 14 residues in the CDR3. Losses at the gene ends were 2 bases for V and 5 bases for J; bases not matched to a gene: 8. Germline V CDR1 and CDR2: DFQATT, SNEGSKA (reference sequence). CDR3 DNA sequence: TGCAGTGCTAGACGACAGGGCCTGGGGGAGACCCAGTACTTC. Its translation is CSARRQGLGETQYF.

In this sample, this clonotype turned up many times. This chain joins TRBV29-1 and TRBJ2-1; TRBD2 might be the D (6 bases). The CDR3 totals 14 residues. Looked up from germline, CDR1 is SQVTM and CDR2 is ANQGSEA. V lost 7 bases and J 4 bases, leaving 17 bases between the germline ends. The CDR3, as DNA: TGCAGCGCCCAGGCCGTGGGGGGTTACAATGAGCAGTTCTTC. This sequence encodes CSAQAVGGYNEQFF.

The chain joins TRBV5-1 to TRBJ2-7; 10 nucleotides match TRBD2. Germline V gene sequence: CDR1 SGHRS, CDR2 YFSETQ. The CDR3 loop spans 15 amino acids. V shed 2 bases, J shed 0 bases, and the junction held 2 bases outside the gene matches. The CDR3 DNA reads TGCGCCAGCAGCTTCATAGCGGGGGGCTCCTACGAGCAGTACTTC. Translating it yields CASSFIAGGSYEQYF.

CDR3 sequence: CSVGLAGRETQYF. The CDR3 DNA reads TGCAGTGTTGGACTAGCGGGTAGAGAGACCCAGTACTTC. J is TRBJ2-5 and V is TRBV20-1; 11 nucleotides match TRBD2. The CDR3 loop spans 13 amino acids. V lost 7 bases to trimming and J lost 4 bases; unmatched junction nucleotides: 5. Germline V gene data show CDR1 as DFQATT and CDR2 as SNEGSKA (reference sequence).

The gene calls are TRBV10-3 and TRBJ2-7, with D possibly TRBD1 on 5 matching bases. This CDR3 has 14 residues. V lost 4 bases, J lost 1 base, and 11 bases lay in between. CDR1 ENHRY and CDR2 SYGVKD come from the germline V gene. CDR3 in DNA: TGTGCCATCAGTGGTGGGGCAGGATCCTACGAGCAGTACTTC. This translates into CAISGGAGSYEQYF.

The gene calls are TRBV7-8 and TRBJ2-7; D is unresolved. The CDR3 contains 15 residues. Germline CDR1 is SGHVS and CDR2 is FQNEAQ. The ends were cut back, 2 bases at V and 7 bases at J, with 18 bases in the middle. The CDR3 DNA reads TGTGCCAGCAGCTTAACAAGCATGAGCTACAATGAGCAGTACTTC. Its protein product is CASSLTSMSYNEQYF.

This clonotype was seen a few times. V usage is TRBV7-2 and J usage is TRBJ1-1; 7 nucleotides match TRBD1. V lost 3 bases, J lost 5 bases, and 3 bases stayed unmatched. The length of the CDR3 is 13 residues. The V gene's germline CDR1 is SGHTA and CDR2 FQGNSA. CDR3 protein: CASSFTGVTEAFF. Written as DNA, the CDR3 is TGTGCCAGCAGCTTCACAGGGGTGACTGAAGCTTTCTTT.

Comment on this clonotype: It may be a read error: a sequence one base away is much more abundant. The chain has TRBV9 and TRBJ2-7; 8 bases align to TRBD1. This CDR3 spans 14 amino acids. The germline V gene has CDR1 SGDLS and CDR2 YYNGEE. CDR3 DNA sequence: TGTGCCAACAGCGTAGGGGACAGGTCCTACGAGCAGTACTTC. This translates into CANSVGDRSYEQYF.

The chain employs TRBV20-1 and TRBJ2-7; 7 bases map to TRBD1. The germline V gene encodes CDR1 DFQATT and CDR2 SNEGSKA (reference sequence). The CDR3 has 13 residues. V lost 3 bases to trimming and J lost 2 bases; unmatched junction nucleotides: 4. The CDR3 sequence: CSARSGTAYEQYF. CDR3 in DNA: TGCAGTGCTAGGTCCGGGACAGCCTACGAGCAGTACTTC.

This clonotype was counted a few times. The chain couples TRBV3-1 to TRBJ1-1, with 8 bases fitting TRBD1. Germline CDR1 and CDR2: LGHDT and YNNKEL (reference sequence). This CDR3 comprises 13 residues. V gave up 5 bases and J gave up 4 bases; unmatched junction bases: 3. DNA for the CDR3: TGTGCCAGCAGCGACAGGGGCGGCACTGAAGCTTTCTTT. This gives the protein CASSDRGGTEAFF.

The chain carries TRBV3-1 and TRBJ2-5; 7 bases match TRBD1. V shed 4 bases and J 2 bases; nucleotides not matched to a gene: 10. Per the germline V gene, CDR1 is LGHDT and CDR2 is YNNKEL (reference sequence). This CDR3 is 16 amino acids long. CDR3 loop: CASSLPGQEHQETQYF. CDR3 DNA: TGTGCCAGCAGCCTGCCCGGACAGGAACATCAAGAGACCCAGTACTTC.

This clonotype showed up just a few times. This rearrangement joins TRBV12-3 or TRBV12-4 to TRBJ2-6; D is ambiguous. The CDR3 totals 13 residues. CDR3 sequence: CALLSSGANVLTF. The CDR3 coding sequence is TGTGCGCTGTTAAGCTCTGGGGCCAACGTCCTGACTTTC.

This chain's CDR3 is CASSYLFRGAGANVLTF. CDR3 DNA sequence: TGTGCCAGCAGTTACTTGTTCAGAGGGGCTGGGGCCAACGTCCTGACTTTC. This chain connects TRBV6-6 to TRBJ2-6; D possibly matches TRBD1 or TRBD2 (5 bases each). V was cut by 1 base and J by 2 bases, with 12 bases left in between. The CDR3 has 17 amino acids. Germline values: CDR1 MNHNY, CDR2 SVGAGI (reference sequence).

The chain carries TRBV6-1 and TRBJ2-4; 14 bases agree with TRBD2. Gene TRBJ2-7 matches the end of the DNA better, so the J call may be wrong. This CDR3 has 15 residues. CDR1 and CDR2 (germline): MNHNS, SASEGT. The chain's CDR3 is CASLAGLAGAYEQYF. The CDR3 region has the DNA TGTGCCAGCTTAGCGGGACTAGCGGGGGCCTACGAGCAGTACTTC.

V and J are TRBV18 and TRBJ1-2, with no clear D. Germline V lookup: CDR1 KGHSH, CDR2 LQKENI. V lost 1 base, J lost 8 bases, and 11 bases lay in between. The CDR3 covers 13 residues. Here the CDR3 reads CASSPQLEEGYTF. As DNA, the CDR3 is TGTGCCAGCTCACCACAATTGGAGGAGGGCTACACCTTC.

This clonotype has just a few counts. CDR3 in DNA: TGTGCCAGCAGTCTCAGCGGGGGGCCAGATACGCAGTATTTT. Its translation is CASSLSGGPDTQYF. This rearrangement joins TRBV12-3 or TRBV12-4 to TRBJ2-3, with 9 nucleotides matching TRBD2. This CDR3 region has 14 residues. V lost 5 bases, J lost 4 bases, and 4 bases stayed unmatched.